This record covers a single T cell receptor (beta chain). Trimming left V 1 base short and J 7 bases short, with 10 bases between. Per the germline V gene, CDR1 is LGHNT and CDR2 is FRNRAP. This CDR3 has 13 residues. The data originate from a study of long-term antiretroviral therapy in people with HIV. DNA was extracted from around 0.96-9.9 million thawed cryopreserved PBMC. Investigators performed immunoSEQ version v3.0 at survey level. Clones were read by immunoSEQ multiplex PCR, and TCRdb kept only the in-frame ones, dropping some. Here the sample spans over 15,000 clones, roughly 94% being singletons.

This specimen consisted of unsorted PBMCs, obtained 6.4 years after starting antiretroviral therapy. The chain links TRBV12-5 to TRBJ1-1; unclear D gene. The sequence derives from a woman in her forties or fifties with HIV. In DNA, the CDR3 is TGTGCTAGTGGTTTGGGCAGTACTCGTGAAGCTTTCTTT. Translating gives CASGLGSTREAFF.